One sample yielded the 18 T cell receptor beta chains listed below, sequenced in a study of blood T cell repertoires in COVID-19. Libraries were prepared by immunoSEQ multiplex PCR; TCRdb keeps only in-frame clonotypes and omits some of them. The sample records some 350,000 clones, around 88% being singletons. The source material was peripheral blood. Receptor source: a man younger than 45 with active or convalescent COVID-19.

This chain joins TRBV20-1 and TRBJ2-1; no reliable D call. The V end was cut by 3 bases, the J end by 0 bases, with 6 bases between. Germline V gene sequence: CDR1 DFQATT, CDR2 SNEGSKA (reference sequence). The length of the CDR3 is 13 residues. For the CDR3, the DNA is TGCAGTGCTAGTGGGCACTCCTACAATGAGCAGTTCTTC. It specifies CSASGHSYNEQFF.

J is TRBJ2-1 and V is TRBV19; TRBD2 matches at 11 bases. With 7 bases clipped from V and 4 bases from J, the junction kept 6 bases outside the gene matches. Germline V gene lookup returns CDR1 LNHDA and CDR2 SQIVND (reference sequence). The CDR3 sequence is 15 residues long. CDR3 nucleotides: TGTGCCAGTATGCGACTAGCGGGGCAATACAATGAGCAGTTCTTC. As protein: CASMRLAGQYNEQFF.

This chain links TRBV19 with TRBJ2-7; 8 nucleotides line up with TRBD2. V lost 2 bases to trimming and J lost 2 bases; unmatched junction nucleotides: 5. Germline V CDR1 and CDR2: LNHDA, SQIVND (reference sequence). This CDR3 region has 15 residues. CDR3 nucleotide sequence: TGTGCCAGTAGTATATTTACTAGCGGCGCCTACGAGCAGTACTTC. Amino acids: CASSIFTSGAYEQYF.

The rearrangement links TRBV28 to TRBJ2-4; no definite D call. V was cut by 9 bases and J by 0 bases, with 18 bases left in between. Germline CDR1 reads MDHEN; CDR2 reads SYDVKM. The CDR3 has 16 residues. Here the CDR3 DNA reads TGTGCCAGTTGCACCCCCGGTCCCCAAGCCAAAAACATTCAGTACTTC. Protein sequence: CASCTPGPQAKNIQYF.

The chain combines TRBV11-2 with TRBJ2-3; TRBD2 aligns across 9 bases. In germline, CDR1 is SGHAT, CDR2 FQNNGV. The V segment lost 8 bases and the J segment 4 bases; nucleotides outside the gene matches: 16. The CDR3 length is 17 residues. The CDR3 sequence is CASHTRGRAGGADTQYF. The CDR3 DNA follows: TGTGCCAGCCATACAAGGGGGCGAGCGGGGGGTGCAGATACGCAGTATTTT.

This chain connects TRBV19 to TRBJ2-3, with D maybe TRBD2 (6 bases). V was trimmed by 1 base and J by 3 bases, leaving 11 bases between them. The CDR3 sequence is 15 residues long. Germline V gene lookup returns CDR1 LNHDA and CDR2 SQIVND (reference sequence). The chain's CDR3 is CASSIAGSGTDTQYF. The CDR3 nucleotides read TGTGCCAGTAGTATAGCCGGGAGTGGGACAGATACGCAGTATTTT.

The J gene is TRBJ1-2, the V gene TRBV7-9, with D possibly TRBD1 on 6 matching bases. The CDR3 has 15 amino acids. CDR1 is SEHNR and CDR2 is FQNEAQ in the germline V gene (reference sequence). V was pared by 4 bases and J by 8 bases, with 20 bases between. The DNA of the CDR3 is TGTGCCAGCAGCTCCGCACCACAGGGATTGGGAGGCTACACCTTC. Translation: CASSSAPQGLGGYTF.

CDR3 sequence reads: CASSHRQGFDGYTF. CDR3 bases: TGTGCCAGCAGCCACCGACAGGGTTTCGATGGCTACACCTTC. The chain combines TRBV3-1 (or the pseudogene TRBV3-2) with TRBJ1-2, with 7 bases that match TRBD1. CDR1 is LGHDT and CDR2 is YNNKEL in the germline V gene (reference sequence). The CDR3 runs 14 residues. Losses at the gene ends were 3 bases for V and 6 bases for J; bases not matched to a gene: 7.

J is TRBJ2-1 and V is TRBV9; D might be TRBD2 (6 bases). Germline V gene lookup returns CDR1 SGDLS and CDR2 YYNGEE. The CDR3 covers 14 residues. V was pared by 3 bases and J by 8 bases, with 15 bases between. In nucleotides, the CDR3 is TGTGCCAGCAGCGCCACGGGAGCGGGCGATGAGCAGTTCTTC. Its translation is CASSATGAGDEQFF.

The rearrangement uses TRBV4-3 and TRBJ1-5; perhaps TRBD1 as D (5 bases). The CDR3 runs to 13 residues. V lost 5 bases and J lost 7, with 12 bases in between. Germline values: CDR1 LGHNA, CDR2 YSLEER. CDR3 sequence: CASSYDQGQPQHF. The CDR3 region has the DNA TGCGCCAGCAGCTACGACCAGGGACAGCCCCAGCATTTT.

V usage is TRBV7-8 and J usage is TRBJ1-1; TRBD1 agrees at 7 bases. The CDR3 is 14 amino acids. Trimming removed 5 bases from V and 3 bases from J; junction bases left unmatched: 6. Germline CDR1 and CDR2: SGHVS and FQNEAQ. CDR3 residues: CASSPPGQYTEAFF. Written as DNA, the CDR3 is TGTGCCAGCAGCCCTCCGGGACAGTACACTGAAGCTTTCTTT.

CDR3 DNA: TGTGCCACCTCGGAGACAGGGGTTCAGCCCCAGCATTTT. Protein product: CATSETGVQPQHF. This chain connects TRBV24-1 to TRBJ1-5; TRBD1 matches at 8 bases. Germline CDR1 reads KGHDR; CDR2 reads SFDVKD. This CDR3 region has 13 residues. The ends lost 9 bases at V and 6 bases at J; junction bases unmatched: 6.

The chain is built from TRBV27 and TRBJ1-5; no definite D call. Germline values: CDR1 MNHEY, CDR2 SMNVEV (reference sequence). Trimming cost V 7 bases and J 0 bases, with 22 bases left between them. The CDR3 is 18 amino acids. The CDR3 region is CASNRPPPAGDSNQPQHF. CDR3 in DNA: TGTGCCAGCAATCGGCCTCCCCCTGCGGGAGATAGCAATCAGCCCCAGCATTTT.

CDR3 nucleotides: TGTGCCAGCAGTTACCTCCGGGAGTACGATGAGCAGTTCTTC. It is translated as CASSYLREYDEQFF. The chain recombines TRBV6-2 or TRBV6-3 with TRBJ2-1, with D perhaps matching TRBD2 (6 bases). The V and J ends lost 2 bases and 8 bases respectively, with 13 bases between them. In germline, CDR1 is MNHEY, CDR2 SVGEGT. The CDR3 has 14 amino acids.

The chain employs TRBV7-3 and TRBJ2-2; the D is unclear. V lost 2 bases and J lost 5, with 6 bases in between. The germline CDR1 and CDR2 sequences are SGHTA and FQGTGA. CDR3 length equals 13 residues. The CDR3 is CASSLPPTGELFF. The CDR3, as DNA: TGTGCCAGCAGCTTACCCCCGACCGGGGAGCTGTTTTTT.

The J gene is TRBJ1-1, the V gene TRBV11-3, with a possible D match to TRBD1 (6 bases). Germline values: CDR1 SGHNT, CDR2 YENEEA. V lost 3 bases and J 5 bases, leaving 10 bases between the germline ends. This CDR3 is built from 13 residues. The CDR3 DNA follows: TGTGCCAGCAGCTTCCACAGGGAAACTGAAGCTTTCTTT. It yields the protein CASSFHRETEAFF.

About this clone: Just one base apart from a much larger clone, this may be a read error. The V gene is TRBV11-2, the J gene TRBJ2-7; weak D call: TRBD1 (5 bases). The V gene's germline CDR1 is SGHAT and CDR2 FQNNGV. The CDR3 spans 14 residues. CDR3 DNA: TGTGCCAACAGCTCGGACATCCAGACCTACGAGCAGTACTTC. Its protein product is CANSSDIQTYEQYF.

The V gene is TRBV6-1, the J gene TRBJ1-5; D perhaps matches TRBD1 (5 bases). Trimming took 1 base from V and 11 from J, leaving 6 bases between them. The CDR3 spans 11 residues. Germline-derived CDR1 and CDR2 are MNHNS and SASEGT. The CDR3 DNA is TGTGCCAGCAGTGAAGAGACAGCCCAGCATTTT. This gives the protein CASSEETAQHF.